This T cell receptor (beta chain) was captured in a study of T cells in tuberculosis. Profiled with immunoSEQ multiplex PCR; TCRdb holds only in-frame clones, not every one. The table has some 31,000 clones, around 95% seen once; the top ten hold under 2.5%. This CDR3 is 17 amino acids long. The germline V gene has CDR1 SGHAT and CDR2 FQNNGV. V shed 5 bases and J shed 0 bases, with 17 bases lying between them. The clonotype was recovered from a donor aged 10 to 29 with latent tuberculosis or without tuberculosis infection. The gene calls are TRBV11-2 and TRBJ2-1, with D possibly TRBD1 on 6 matching bases. The specimen was PBMCs. The CDR3 protein is CASSPRGNRSSYNEQFF. DNA for the CDR3: TGTGCCAGCAGCCCTAGGGGGAACCGGAGCTCCTACAATGAGCAGTTCTTC.